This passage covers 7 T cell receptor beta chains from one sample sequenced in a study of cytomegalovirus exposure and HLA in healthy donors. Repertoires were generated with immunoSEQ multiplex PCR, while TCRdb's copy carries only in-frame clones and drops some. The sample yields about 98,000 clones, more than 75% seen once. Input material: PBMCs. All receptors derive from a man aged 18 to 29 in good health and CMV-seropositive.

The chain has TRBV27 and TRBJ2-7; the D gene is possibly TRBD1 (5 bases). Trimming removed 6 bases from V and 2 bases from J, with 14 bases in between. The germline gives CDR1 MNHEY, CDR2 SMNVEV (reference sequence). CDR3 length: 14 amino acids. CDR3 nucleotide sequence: TGTGCCAGCAGGGGCCGGACAAGCCCCTACGAGCAGTACTTC. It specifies CASRGRTSPYEQYF.

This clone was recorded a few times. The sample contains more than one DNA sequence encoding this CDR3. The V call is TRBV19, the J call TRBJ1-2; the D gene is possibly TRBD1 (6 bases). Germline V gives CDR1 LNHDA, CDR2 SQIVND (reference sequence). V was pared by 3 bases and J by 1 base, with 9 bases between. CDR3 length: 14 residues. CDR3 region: CASSMDRLNYGYTF. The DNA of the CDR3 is TGTGCCAGTAGTATGGACAGACTTAACTATGGCTACACCTTC.

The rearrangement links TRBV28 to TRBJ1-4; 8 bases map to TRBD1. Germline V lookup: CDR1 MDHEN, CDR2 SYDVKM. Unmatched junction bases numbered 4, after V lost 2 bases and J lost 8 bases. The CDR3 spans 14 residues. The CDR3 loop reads CASSLTGGNEKLFF. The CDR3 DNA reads TGTGCCAGCAGTTTAACAGGGGGAAACGAAAAACTGTTTTTT.

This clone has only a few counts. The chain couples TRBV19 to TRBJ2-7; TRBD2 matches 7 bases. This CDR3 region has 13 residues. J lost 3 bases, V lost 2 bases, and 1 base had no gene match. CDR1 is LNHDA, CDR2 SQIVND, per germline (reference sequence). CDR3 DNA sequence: TGTGCCAGTAGTATATGGGGGGGCTACGAGCAGTACTTC. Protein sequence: CASSIWGGYEQYF.

CDR3 sequence: CASSFSLGQANEKLFF. The CDR3 DNA sequence: TGTGCCAGCAGTTTCTCGCTGGGACAGGCTAATGAAAAACTGTTTTTT. The chain employs TRBV6-5 and TRBJ1-4, with TRBD1 matching over 8 bases. Germline assignment: CDR1 MNHEY and CDR2 SVGAGI. This CDR3 is 16 amino acids long. V lost 4 bases, J lost 3 bases, and 7 bases stayed unmatched.

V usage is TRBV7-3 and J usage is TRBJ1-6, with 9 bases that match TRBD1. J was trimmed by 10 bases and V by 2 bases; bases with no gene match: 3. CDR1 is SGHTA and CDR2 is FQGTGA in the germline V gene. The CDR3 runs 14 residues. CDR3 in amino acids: CASSLRQGESPLHF. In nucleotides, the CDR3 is TGTGCCAGCAGCTTACGACAGGGGGAATCACCCCTCCACTTT.

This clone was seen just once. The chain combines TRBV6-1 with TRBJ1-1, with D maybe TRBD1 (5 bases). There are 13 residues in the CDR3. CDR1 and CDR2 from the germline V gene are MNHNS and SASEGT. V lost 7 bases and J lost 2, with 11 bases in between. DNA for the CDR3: TGTGCCAGCAAACAGGAACTTAACACTGAAGCTTTCTTT. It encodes CASKQELNTEAFF.